The entry below describes one T cell receptor (beta chain). Its antigen target is currently unknown. No base quality values were provided; no much bigger clone lies one nucleotide off. The cohort consisted of 600 to 700 healthy bone marrow donors. At the time of sampling, every cohort member was nominally healthy, though immune exposures that went unrecorded were likely present. The donor tested CMV seropositive, placing the donor among the roughly 300 seropositive members of the cohort. Every donor gave a peripheral blood sample, and the peripheral blood mononuclear cells from that sample were used for TCR beta sequencing. Genomic DNA was extracted from the blood cell samples with the Qiagen DNeasy Blood Extraction Kit. This record comes from a study of cytomegalovirus exposure and HLA in healthy donors (TCRdb year 2017). Broadly, across the study: According to an earlier analysis of 450 to 650 of the donors, about 190 million T cells yielded over 90 million unique TCR beta sequences and about 300 Gb of sequence data. Among around 400 genotyped donors of the cohort, an average of around 240,000 unique TCR beta nucleotide sequences was sequenced per donor, of which about 19% were non-productive. The genetic ancestry cluster associated with self-reported Caucasian donors included about 81% of the 398 genotyped donors. In a later genetic analysis, genome-wide SNP genotypes for 398 of the 666 donors were used, and that subset was treated as a discovery cohort. The study was designed to test whether signatures of past pathogen exposure could be identified by cataloging public T cell receptors. Roughly 300 gigabases of sequencing data and around 80 million unique TCR sequences made up an early release that covered around 640 HLA-typed donors. Both class I and class II loci were covered by HLA typing, at four-digit resolution. To study patterns of TCR occurrence, a later analysis re-analyzed previously published TCR beta repertoires from around 660 donors and added high-resolution HLA genotyping. Roughly five DR-DQ haplotypes were handled as single units for association and clustering, since linkage in the cohort was strong. To predict cytomegalovirus infection status, the study brought together high-throughput TCR immunosequencing, statistical association of individual TCRs with disease status, and machine learning. Every discovery cohort repertoire had been produced on one sequencing platform. Typing coverage differed by locus: A, B, C, DRB1 and DQB1 were typed in about 620-640 donors, DQA1 in around 500, DPA1 in around 610, and DPB1 in 400 to 480. A separate validation cohort of roughly 110 different subjects was used in addition to the 666-subject first cohort. Donor age, sex, ethnicity and CMV serostatus were compiled alongside the repertoire data. To decide whether each TCR beta V gene segment behaved as functional or pseudogenic, an earlier analysis of 587 of the donors relied on high-throughput TCR beta sequencing. In the later analysis, no new phenotypic data were used to find candidate immune exposures; instead, reliance was placed on TCR beta sequences and their occurrence across donors. Using immunosequencing, the study profiled T cell repertoires from roughly 650 subjects and related those repertoires to cytomegalovirus serostatus.

What the research found in general, with its limitations: The earlier analysis of around 600 of the donors excluded some 15 rarely observed V segments, including chromosome 9 orphons, because counts were too low. According to a later analysis, most CMV-associated TCR beta chains appeared to be HLA-restricted, and the HLA associations seemed to be driven largely by CMV exposure. Some IMGT-functional V segments, including TRBV6-2 and TRBV6-3, could not be distinguished by the 87-base-pair reads and were therefore excluded. Three of the identified cytomegalovirus-associated TCR beta chains were confirmed in vitro to be specific for cytomegalovirus antigens. Linkage disequilibrium might explain the correlated functional status among segregating V segments, but an unknown experimental factor could not be excluded. Roughly uniform sequencing depth across donors was assumed in presence/absence analyses, although this assumption may not hold. Only TCR beta chains were sequenced in this cohort, and the absence of alpha or paired-chain data limited detectable features. In an earlier analysis of 500 to 650 of the donors, most TCR beta V segments appeared in productive rearrangements about 87% or about 30% of the time, broadly matching IMGT annotations. In a later analysis, some 18,000 TCR beta sequences were associated with specific HLA alleles at a false discovery rate of 0.05. Because some donors lacked HLA typing at each locus, the association tests relied only on the typed subset. A group of highly shared sequence variants was considered likely to be a technical artifact of the sequencing pipeline. A later genetic analysis associated a missense DCLRE1C variant with V-gene and J-gene trimming of TCR beta chains, and an independent cohort replicated the association. The study listed 164 TCR beta chains as associated with cytomegalovirus. CMV serostatus was the only immune exposure information available for the cohort. Several of the top co-occurrence clusters appeared to be linked to parvovirus B19, influenza, CMV and Epstein-Barr virus, according to a later analysis. A further reported finding was that TCR beta sequences accurately predicted the HLA-A and HLA-B alleles for most subjects in the first cohort. While some public TCRs were present in many individuals, most TCR sequences turned up only very rarely across donors. In a later genetic analysis, fewer N-insertions in productive TCRs were reported among donors in an Asian-associated ancestry cluster than the 666-donor mean. A later analysis found that TCR association rates varied across HLA loci, with DRB1 alleles showing the most associated TCRs and HLA-C alleles the fewest. When HLA alleles, especially DR and DQ, strongly co-occurred, attributing TCR associations to individual alleles was difficult. The classifier was reported to diagnose cytomegalovirus status with high specificity and sensitivity in both the original and validation cohorts. In a later analysis, HLA-associated TCR beta chains were found to be more clonally expanded and to have lower generation probabilities than equally common non-associated chains. The authors suggested that the approach could potentially be extended to other disease states and immunological phenotypes.

Taken from the germline V gene, the CDR1 and CDR2 loops are SGHRS and YFSETQ. V lost 3 bases and J lost 3 bases; the stretch between them is 18 bases long. The CDR3 sequence holds 16 residues, the cysteine and phenylalanine included. Of the read, only the CDR3 DNA is kept; its 48 bases are in frame from base 1. Preparation of the library involved the immunoSEQ multiplex PCR assay. For the multiplex PCR, a mixture combining 60 forward primers for TCR Vbeta segments and 13 reverse primers for TCR Jbeta segments was used. A multiplex PCR assay on genomic DNA amplified the CDR3 region of rearranged TCR beta genes. On the Illumina HiSeq System, the amplified TCR beta libraries were sequenced as 87-base-pair reads. For the original study's pipeline: A later analysis counted about 80 million unique TCR beta chains across the approximately 700 repertoires, and roughly 11 million of these chains were shared by at least two donors. Raw reads were error-corrected and collapsed into unique sequences with a nearest-neighbor algorithm that merged closely related sequences to remove PCR and sequencing errors. Alignment of CDR3 sequences to IMGT reference sequences was used to assign V, D and J gene segments. For a sequence to be retained, a match of at least six nucleotides to both a V gene segment and a J gene segment was required. Rearrangements were classified as productive when the CDR3 lacked stop codons and remained in frame with V and J, and all other rearrangements were classified as non-productive. Following IMGT convention, CDR3 was defined as the stretch from the second conserved V-encoded cysteine to the conserved J-encoded phenylalanine. The earlier analysis of about 640 of the donors excluded any sequence lacking an unambiguous match to a single V gene segment. In an earlier analysis of some 590 of the donors, V segments were called functional above 56.7% productive rearrangements and were called segregating when the between-donor standard deviation exceeded 5%. A statistical classification framework was built to diagnose cytomegalovirus status from the catalog of TCR beta chain sequences. A later analysis assigned V and J genes by comparing TCR nucleotide sequences with IMGT/GENE-DB human TR gene sequences. A later analysis assigned CDR3 sequences and most-parsimonious VDJ recombination scenarios with the TCRdist pipeline. In a later analysis, each TCR beta chain was defined by its CDR3 amino acid sequence together with its V-gene family, and reads without a unique V-gene family were excluded. To address suspected cross-contamination and a sequencing artifact, a later analysis removed some 620 highly shared, low-generation-probability nucleotide sequences. For each public chain, a later analysis derived a clonal expansion index from normalized ranks of inferred template counts within each repertoire. In a later analysis, generation probabilities were computed with a VDJ recombination model fitted to out-of-frame rearrangements, and the resulting probabilities were checked against IGoR. Hypergeometric tests were used in a later analysis to score TCR-TCR, TCR-HLA and TCR-CMV co-occurrence, with a repertoire-size bias correction applied to the TCR pairs. To estimate false discovery rates, a later analysis permuted the HLA or CMV assignments 20 times. In a later analysis, co-occurring TCRs were grouped using DBSCAN, with TCRdist sequence similarity added in when clustering inside HLA-allele-positive subsets. Repertoires with fewer than 30,000 or more than 120,000 public chains were left out of co-occurrence clustering, as were about 5 repertoires with anomalous nucleotide sharing. TCRdb limited this immuneACCESS table to in-frame rearrangements with V and J called. A share of clones is missing; checked studies link under half to unresolved V genes, and the rest is unexplained. D and trimming were read from the DNA, whereas the V and J calls and clone size are those reported in that table. The sample table contains about 150,000 clones; only one count was recorded for 70% to 90% of them. 2.5% of the sample lies in the top ten.

This TCR came from a man aged 25-45 years in good health and CMV-seropositive. The chain uses TRBV5-1 and TRBJ1-1; the D segment could be TRBD1, given 6 matching bases. Sequenced input: PBMCs. The nucleotide sequence reads TGCGCCAGCAGCTCGACAGGATATGGGGTCTACACTGAAGCTTTCTTT. It specifies CASSSTGYGVYTEAFF.